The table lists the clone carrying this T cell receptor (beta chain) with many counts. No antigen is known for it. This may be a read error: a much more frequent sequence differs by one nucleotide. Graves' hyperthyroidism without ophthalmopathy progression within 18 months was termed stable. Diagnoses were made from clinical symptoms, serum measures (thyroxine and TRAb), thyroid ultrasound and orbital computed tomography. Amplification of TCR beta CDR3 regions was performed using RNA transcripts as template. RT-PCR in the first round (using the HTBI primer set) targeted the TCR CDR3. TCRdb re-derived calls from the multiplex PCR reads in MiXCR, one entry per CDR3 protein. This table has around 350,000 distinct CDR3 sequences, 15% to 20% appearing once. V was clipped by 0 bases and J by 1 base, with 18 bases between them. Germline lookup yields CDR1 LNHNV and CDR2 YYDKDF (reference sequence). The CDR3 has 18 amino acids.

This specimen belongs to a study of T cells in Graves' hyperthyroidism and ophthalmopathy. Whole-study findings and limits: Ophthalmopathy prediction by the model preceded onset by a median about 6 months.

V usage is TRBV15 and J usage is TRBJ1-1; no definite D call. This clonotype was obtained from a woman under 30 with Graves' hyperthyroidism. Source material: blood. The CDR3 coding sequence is TGTGCCACCAGCAGAGATAGGATGTTAGGGCGGGGGAACACTGAAGCTTTCTTT. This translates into CATSRDRMLGRGNTEAFF.